This record concerns one TCR beta chain sequence. The antigen is not known. This record belongs to a study of glioma-infiltrating T cells. The overall study: Samples included WHO grade II oligodendrogliomas or astrocytomas and initial-diagnosis grade IV glioblastomas. Presurgical dexamethasone in glioma patients lasted six or fewer days. Findings of the study overall: Non-neoplastic patients had below-expected tissue-blood divergence, while all gliomas exceeded expectation.

The CDR3 is 17 amino acids. Germline-derived CDR1 and CDR2 are LNHNV and YYDKDF (reference sequence). Unmatched junction bases numbered 8, after V lost 1 base and J lost 3 bases. TCR alpha and beta CDR3 regions were amplified from RNA using iRepertoire nested multiplex PCR. One-step reverse transcription and amplification started from about 100-400 ng of tissue mRNA or PBMC total RNA. TCRdb re-analysed the multiplex PCR reads in MiXCR, keeping a single row per CDR3 protein. The sample consists of more than 300,000 distinct CDR3 sequences, more than 35% of them appearing once. The sequence was collected from a human donor with low-grade glioma or glioblastoma, undergoing nonglioma brain surgery, or in good health (not recorded which). The chain employs TRBV15 and TRBJ2-2; 7 bases are a match to TRBD1. The sample consisted of glioma tissue, nonneoplastic brain tissue, or PBMCs (not recorded which). CDR3: CATSRVRAGGDTGELFF. In nucleotides, the CDR3 is TGTGCCACCAGCAGAGTCAGGGCAGGGGGTGACACCGGGGAGCTGTTTTTT.